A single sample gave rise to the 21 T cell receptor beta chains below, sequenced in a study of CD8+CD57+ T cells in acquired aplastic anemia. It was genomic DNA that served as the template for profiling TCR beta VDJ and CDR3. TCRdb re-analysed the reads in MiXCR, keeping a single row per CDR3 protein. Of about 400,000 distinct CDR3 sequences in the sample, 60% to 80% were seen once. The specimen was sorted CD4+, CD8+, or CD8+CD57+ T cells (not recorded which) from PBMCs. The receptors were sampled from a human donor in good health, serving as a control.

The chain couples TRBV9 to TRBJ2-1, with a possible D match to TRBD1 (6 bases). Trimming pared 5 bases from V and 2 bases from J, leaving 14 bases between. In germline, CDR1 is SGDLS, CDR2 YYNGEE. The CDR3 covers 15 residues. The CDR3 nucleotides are TGTGCCAGCAGTGCAGGGGCGCACACCTACAATGAGCAGTTCTTC. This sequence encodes CASSAGAHTYNEQFF.

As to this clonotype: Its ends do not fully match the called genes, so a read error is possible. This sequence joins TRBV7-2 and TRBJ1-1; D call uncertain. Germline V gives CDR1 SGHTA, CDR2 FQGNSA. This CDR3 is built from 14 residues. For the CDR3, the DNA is TGTGCCAGCAGTGCGGAGGGAAGGGAGCATGAAGAGTACTTT. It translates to CASSAEGREHEEYF. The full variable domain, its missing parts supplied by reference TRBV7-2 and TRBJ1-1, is GAGVSQSPSNKVTEKGKDVELRCDPISGHTALYWYRQSLGQGLEFLIYFQGNSAPDKSGLPSDRFSAERTGGSVSTLTIQRTQQEDSAVYLCASSAEGREHEEYFGQGTRLTVV.

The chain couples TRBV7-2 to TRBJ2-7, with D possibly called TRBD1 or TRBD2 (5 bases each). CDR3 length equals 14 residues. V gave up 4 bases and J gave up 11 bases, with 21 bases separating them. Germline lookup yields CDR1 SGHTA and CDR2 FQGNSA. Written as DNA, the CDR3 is TGTGCCAGCAGCTCGGGACGGGGTTCCTACGCGGAGTACTTC. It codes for CASSSGRGSYAEYF.

CDR3 sequence reads: CASSLARLQNTEAFF. CDR3 bases: TGCGCCAGCAGCTTGGCTCGACTTCAGAACACTGAAGCTTTCTTT. This rearrangement joins TRBV5-1 to TRBJ1-1; D uncertain. Germline CDR1 SGHRS, CDR2 YFSETQ. This CDR3 has 15 amino acids. Trimming stripped 0 bases from V and 1 base from J, with 10 bases between.

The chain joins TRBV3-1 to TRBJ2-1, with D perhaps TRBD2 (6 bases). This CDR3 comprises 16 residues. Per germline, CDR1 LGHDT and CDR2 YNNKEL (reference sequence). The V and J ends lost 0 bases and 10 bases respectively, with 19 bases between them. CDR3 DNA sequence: TGTGCCAGCAGCCAAGACAGTCGCCACGGGGGTGAGGAGCAGTTCTTC. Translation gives CASSQDSRHGGEEQFF.

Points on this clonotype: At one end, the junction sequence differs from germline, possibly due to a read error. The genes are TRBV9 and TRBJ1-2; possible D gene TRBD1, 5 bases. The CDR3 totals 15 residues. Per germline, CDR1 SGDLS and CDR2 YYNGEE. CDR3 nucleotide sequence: TGTGCCAGCGGCGTAGGGGTCCTGGCTAGATATGGCTACACCTTC. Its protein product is CASGVGVLARYGYTF.

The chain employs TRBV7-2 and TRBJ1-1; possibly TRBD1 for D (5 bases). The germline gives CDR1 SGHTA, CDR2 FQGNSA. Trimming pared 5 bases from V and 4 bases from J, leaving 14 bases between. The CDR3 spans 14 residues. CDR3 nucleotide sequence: TGTGCCAGCAGCGTACTGAGGGGAGCCACTGAAGCTTTCTTT. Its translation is CASSVLRGATEAFF. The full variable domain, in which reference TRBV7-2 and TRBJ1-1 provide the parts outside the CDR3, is GAGVSQSPSNKVTEKGKDVELRCDPISGHTALYWYRQSLGQGLEFLIYFQGNSAPDKSGLPSDRFSAERTGGSVSTLTIQRTQQEDSAVYLCASSVLRGATEAFFGQGTRLTVV.

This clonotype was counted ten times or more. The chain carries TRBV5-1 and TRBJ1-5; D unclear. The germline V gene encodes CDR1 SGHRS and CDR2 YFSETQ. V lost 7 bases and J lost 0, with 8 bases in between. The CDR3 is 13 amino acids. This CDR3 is CASRTDSNQPQHF. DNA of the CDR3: TGCGCCAGCCGGACGGATAGCAATCAGCCCCAGCATTTT.

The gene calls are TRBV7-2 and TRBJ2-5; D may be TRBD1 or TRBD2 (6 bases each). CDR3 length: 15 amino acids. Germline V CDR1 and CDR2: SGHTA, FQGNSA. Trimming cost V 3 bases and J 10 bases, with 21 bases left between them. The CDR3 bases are TGTGCCAGCAGCTTCCGGAGGGGGGCTTTTCTGGACCAGTACTTC. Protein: CASSFRRGAFLDQYF.

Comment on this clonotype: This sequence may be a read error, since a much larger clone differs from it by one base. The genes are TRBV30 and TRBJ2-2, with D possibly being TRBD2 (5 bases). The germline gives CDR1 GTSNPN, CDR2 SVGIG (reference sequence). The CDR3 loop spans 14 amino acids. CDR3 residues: CAWRKTTNTGELLF. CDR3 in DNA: TGTGCCTGGAGGAAGACAACGAACACCGGGGAGCTGCTTTTT.

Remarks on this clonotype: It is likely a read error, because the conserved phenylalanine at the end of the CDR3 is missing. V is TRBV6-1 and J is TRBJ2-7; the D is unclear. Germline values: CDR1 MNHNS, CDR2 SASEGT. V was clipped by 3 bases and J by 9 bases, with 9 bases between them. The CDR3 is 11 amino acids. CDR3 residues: CASSDYLGQYL. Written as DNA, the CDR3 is TGTGCCAGCAGTGATTACCTAGGGCAGTACCTC.

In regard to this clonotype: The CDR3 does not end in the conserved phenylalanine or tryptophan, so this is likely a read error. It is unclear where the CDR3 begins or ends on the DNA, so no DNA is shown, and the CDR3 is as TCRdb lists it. CDR3 amino acids: CASSLALGQGYEQ. The chain uses TRBV7-8 and TRBJ2-2; no check of the table's D call, TRBD1, against the DNA was made. Germline lookup yields CDR1 SGHVS and CDR2 FQNEAQ. The length of the CDR3 is 13 amino acids, counting both ends.

The CDR3 sequence: CSAAQPAGGRYNEQFF. The CDR3 DNA reads as TGCAGTGCTGCCCAACCGGCCGGGGGTCGCTACAATGAGCAGTTCTTC. The chain has TRBV20-1 and TRBJ2-1; D is possibly TRBD2 (6 bases). Per germline, CDR1 DFQATT and CDR2 SNEGSKA (reference sequence). There are 16 residues in the CDR3. Deletions cut 5 bases from V and 3 bases from J, with 20 bases between.

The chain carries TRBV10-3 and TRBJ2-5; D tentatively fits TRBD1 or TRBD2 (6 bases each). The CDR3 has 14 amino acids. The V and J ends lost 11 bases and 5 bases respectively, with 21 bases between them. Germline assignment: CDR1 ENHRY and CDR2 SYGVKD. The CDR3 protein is CAAPGAGTQETQYF. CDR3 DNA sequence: TGTGCCGCCCCGGGGGCAGGGACACAGGAGACCCAGTACTTC.

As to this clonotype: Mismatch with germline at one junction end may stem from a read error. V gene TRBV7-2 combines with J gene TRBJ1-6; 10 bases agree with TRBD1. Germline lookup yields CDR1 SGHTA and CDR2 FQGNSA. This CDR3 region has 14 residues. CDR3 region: CASRNYGQGEVNTF. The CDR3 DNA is TGTGCCAGCAGAAACTACGGACAGGGGGAGGTCAACACTTTT.

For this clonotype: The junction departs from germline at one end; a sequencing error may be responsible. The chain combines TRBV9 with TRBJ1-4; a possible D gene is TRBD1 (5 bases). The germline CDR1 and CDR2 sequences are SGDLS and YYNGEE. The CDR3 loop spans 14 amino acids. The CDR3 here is CASSVGQRGYGYIF. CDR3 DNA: TGTGCCAGCAGCGTAGGACAGAGGGGCTATGGCTACATTTTT.

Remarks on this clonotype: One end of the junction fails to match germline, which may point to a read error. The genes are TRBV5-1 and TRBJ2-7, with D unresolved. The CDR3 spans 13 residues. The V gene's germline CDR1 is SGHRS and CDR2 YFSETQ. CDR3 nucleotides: TGCGCCAGCAGCTTGGCTGAGCACTACGCGCAGTACTTC. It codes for CASSLAEHYAQYF.

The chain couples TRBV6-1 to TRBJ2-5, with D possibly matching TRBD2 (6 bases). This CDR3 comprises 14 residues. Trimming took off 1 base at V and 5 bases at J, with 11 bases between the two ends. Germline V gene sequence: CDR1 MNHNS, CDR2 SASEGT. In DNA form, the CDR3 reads TGTGCCAGCAGTGAAGTAGGAGGGTTGGAGACCCAGTACTTC. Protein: CASSEVGGLETQYF.

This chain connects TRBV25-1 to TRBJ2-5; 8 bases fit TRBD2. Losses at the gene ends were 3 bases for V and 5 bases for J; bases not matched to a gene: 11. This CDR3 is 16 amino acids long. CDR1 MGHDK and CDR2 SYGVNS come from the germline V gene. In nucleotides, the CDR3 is TGTGCCAGCAGTGATATGGGACGGGGGGGCAAGGAGACCCAGTACTTC. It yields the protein CASSDMGRGGKETQYF.

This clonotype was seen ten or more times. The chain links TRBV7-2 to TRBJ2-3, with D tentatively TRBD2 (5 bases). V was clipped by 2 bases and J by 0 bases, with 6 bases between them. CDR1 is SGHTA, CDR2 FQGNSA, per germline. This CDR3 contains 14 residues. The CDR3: CASSLRGSTDTQYF. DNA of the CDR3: TGTGCCAGCAGCTTACGGGGAAGCACAGATACGCAGTATTTT.

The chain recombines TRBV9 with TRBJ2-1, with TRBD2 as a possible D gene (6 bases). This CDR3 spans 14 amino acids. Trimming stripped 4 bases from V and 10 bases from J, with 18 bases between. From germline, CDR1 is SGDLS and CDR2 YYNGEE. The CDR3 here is CASSSGVQGREQFF. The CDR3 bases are TGTGCCAGCAGCTCGGGAGTGCAGGGCCGAGAGCAGTTCTTC.